This T cell receptor beta chain appears in the sequencing data of a study of blood T cells in healthy people across ages (dated by TCRdb to between 2014 and 2017). About the investigation overall: In model experiments, template switching captured about one uniquely barcoded TCR beta cDNA molecule for every two T cells. Age-related changes in TCR beta repertoire diversity were measured in the study by deep sequencing normalized with unique cDNA molecular identifiers. Four age groups were formed from the donors: young (average around 15 years), middle-aged (more than 35), aged (about 62) and long-lived (roughly 81). To avoid experimental bias, donors of different ages were distributed randomly across sequencing lanes. Using the same blood draw, the study looked at two additional independent replicas of 1 million unique cDNA reads for two donors, one aged 18 to 30 and the other aged 80 or older. Study-wide findings and limitations: Conclusive comparison of naive and antigen-experienced compartments was prevented by the profiling of bulk unsorted PBMCs. As age increased, observed TCR beta diversity per million T cells dropped in a roughly linear way, and a significant reduction was already evident by age about 40. Because the CMV infection status of the donors was unknown, age-related changes in expanded clonotypes may potentially have been confounded. Total diversity estimates from one million sequenced T cells were considered lower bounds and underestimates. A strong correlation was found between observed TCR beta diversity and the percentage of naive T cells measured by flow cytometry. Compared with the aged group, the long-lived group had more naive CD4+ T cells, fewer expanded clones and increased TCR diversity, a pattern suggesting age selection.

Libraries were constructed by 5' RACE. The sample was run on an Illumina HiSeq 2500. A second PCR of about 6 to 11 cycles was performed with a sample-barcoded 5' primer and a J-beta primer mix. A template-switch 5' adaptor carrying 12 random nucleotides introduced a unique molecular identifier onto each TCR beta cDNA molecule. At least 3 million CDR3-containing paired-end reads were obtained from each sample. All of the RNA was converted into first-strand cDNA using the Mint cDNA synthesis kit, with a TRBC-specific oligonucleotide serving as the primer. Following uracil-DNA glycosylase treatment, all cDNA underwent a first 18-cycle PCR with the universal primers M1SS and BC2_uni_R. On the authors' methods: For normalization, 1 million high-quality reads were randomly selected from each sample, with every read carrying a distinct molecular identifier. Instead of being binned into consensus sequences, reads that shared molecular identifiers were thrown out. MiTCR, run with a Q25 quality threshold and the strictest error-elimination algorithm, handled CDR3 identification, clonotype clustering and error correction. A nonparametric unseen species model using Euler transformation provided a lower-bound estimate of total TCR beta diversity. The raw public reads went through TCRdb reprocessing: fastp at Q25, MiXCR clone calling, in-frame beta chains kept. For every CDR3 protein sequence, its rows merge into one entry that carries the most common genes and DNA. The V and J calls were determined by TCRdb, not by the authors. The sample table shows approximately 1.5 million distinct CDR3 sequences, and 35% to 45% are seen once. About 4% of the sample comes from the top ten.

Trimming takes 5 bases off V and 5 bases off J; junction bases not matched to a gene: 11. The germline V gene supplies CDR1 SGHRS and CDR2 YFSETQ. The CDR3 measures 15 amino acids from cysteine to phenylalanine. The entry retains the CDR3 DNA only, 45 bases that are in frame from base 1. For this clonotype: Its antigen remains unidentified. No base qualities exist here, and no much larger clone lies one base off it.

Systemically healthy Caucasian individuals from Russia, 39 in total and aged about 6 to 90 years, were included as donors. Each donor gave about 9.7 milliliters of peripheral blood, drawn into EDTA-treated Vacutainer tubes. Ficoll-Paque density-gradient centrifugation was used to isolate PBMCs, with at least 6 million per sample. Trizol reagent was used to extract total RNA from PBMCs, with at least 6 micrograms per sample. The percentages of naive CD45RAhigh/CD27high T cells were determined by flow cytometry on a PBMC aliquot from every donor. The clonotype originates from a woman younger than 35 in good health. The V gene is TRBV5-1 and the J gene is TRBJ2-5, and 8 junctional nucleotides match TRBD1. The sequencing sample was made of blood. CDR3 sequence: CASRGLGQGSETQYF. In nucleotides, the sequence is TGCGCCAGCAGGGGCTTAGGACAGGGATCCGAGACCCAGTACTTC. Full variable domain (CDR3 extended with the reference TRBV5-1 and TRBJ2-5 proteins): KAGVTQTPRYLIKTRGQQVTLSCSPISGHRSVSWYQQTPGQGLQFLFEYFSETQRNKGNFPGRFSGRQFSNSRSEMNVSTLELGDSALYLCASRGLGQGSETQYFGPGTRLLVL.